One sample yielded the 26 T cell receptor beta chains listed below, sequenced in a study of OX40 agonist ivuxolimab in advanced cancers. Sequencing used immunoSEQ multiplex PCR; TCRdb keeps in-frame clones, though not all of them. The sample holds roughly 66,000 clones, approximately 80% seen once. The input for sequencing was CD4+ or CD8+ T cells sorted from blood, taken in a trial of the OX40 agonist ivuxolimab. Every receptor here comes from an adult with an advanced solid tumor such as melanoma, head and neck, liver or kidney cancer.

The V gene is TRBV6-5, the J gene TRBJ2-5; 8 bases line up with TRBD1. From germline, CDR1 is MNHEY and CDR2 SVGAGI. V shed 6 bases and J 5 bases; nucleotides not matched to a gene: 8. The CDR3 contains 14 residues. CDR3 in DNA: TGTGCCAGCAGACCCGGGACAGGCGCCGAGACCCAGTACTTC. Its translation: CASRPGTGAETQYF.

The V gene is TRBV7-2, the J gene TRBJ2-3, with TRBD2 identical over 8 bases. The CDR3 has 16 residues. Trimming cost V 5 bases and J 0 bases; bases outside gene matches: 7. Germline-derived CDR1 and CDR2 are SGHTA and FQGNSA. The CDR3 nucleotides are TGTGCCAGCAGCAAAAACCCTAGCGGGAGCACAGATACGCAGTATTTT. Translated, it gives CASSKNPSGSTDTQYF. Together with reference TRBV7-2 and TRBJ2-3, the CDR3 gives the full variable domain: GAGVSQSPSNKVTEKGKDVELRCDPISGHTALYWYRQSLGQGLEFLIYFQGNSAPDKSGLPSDRFSAERTGGSVSTLTIQRTQQEDSAVYLCASSKNPSGSTDTQYFGPGTRLTVL.

J is TRBJ2-1 and V is TRBV5-1; D is possibly TRBD2 (7 bases). The CDR3 sequence is 18 residues long. V dropped 2 bases and J dropped 4 bases, with 22 bases sitting between them. Germline V gene sequence: CDR1 SGHRS, CDR2 YFSETQ. The CDR3: CASSLPDLAGAGYNEQFF. The DNA of the CDR3 is TGCGCCAGCAGCTTACCCGATTTGGCGGGGGCTGGATACAATGAGCAGTTCTTC.

This chain joins TRBV18 and TRBJ1-3; tentative D call: TRBD1 (6 bases). Trimming stripped 7 bases from V and 0 bases from J, with 13 bases between. The CDR3 length is 15 residues. Germline CDR1 and CDR2: KGHSH and LQKENI. The CDR3 sequence is CASFTGTSSGNTIYF. In DNA form, the CDR3 reads TGTGCCAGCTTCACCGGGACAAGCTCTGGAAACACCATATATTTT.

Worth noting for this clone: One end of the junction varies from germline; a read error may be responsible. The rearrangement uses TRBV28 and TRBJ2-2; TRBD1 matches at 10 bases. Germline V gives CDR1 MDHEN, CDR2 SYDVKM. The CDR3 length is 17 residues. The CDR3 loop reads CASRSTRTGGNAGELFF. As DNA, the CDR3 is TGTGCCAGCAGATCTACCCGGACAGGGGGGAACGCCGGGGAGCTGTTTTTT.

The chain has TRBV28 and TRBJ1-1; D unresolved. V lost 1 base and J lost 4, with 10 bases in between. In germline, CDR1 is MDHEN, CDR2 SYDVKM. The CDR3 runs 14 residues. Here the CDR3 DNA reads TGTGCCAGCAGTTTATTGTCTGGGCTCACTGAAGCTTTCTTT. This codes for CASSLLSGLTEAFF. The full variable domain, its missing parts supplied by reference TRBV28 and TRBJ1-1, is DVKVTQSSRYLVKRTGEKVFLECVQDMDHENMFWYRQDPGLGLRLIYFSYDVKMKEKGDIPEGYSVSREKKERFSLILESASTNQTSMYLCASSLLSGLTEAFFGQGTRLTVV.

The chain combines TRBV6-5 with TRBJ1-2, with D perhaps matching TRBD1 (5 bases). There are 14 residues in the CDR3. Trimming removed 6 bases from V and 3 bases from J, with 14 bases in between. Germline CDR1 and CDR2: MNHEY and SVGAGI. The CDR3 spells CASRTRQRDYGYTF. CDR3 nucleotide sequence: TGTGCCAGCAGAACGAGACAGCGAGACTATGGCTACACCTTC.

This clone appeared a few times. The chain joins TRBV2 to TRBJ2-1; 11 nucleotides line up with TRBD2. Germline loops: CDR1 SNHLY, CDR2 FYNNEI. CDR3 length: 19 residues. V trimming: 3 bases; J trimming: 6 bases; junction bases outside the gene matches: 16. The CDR3 reads CASSDDSGGAATWGNEQFF. The CDR3 bases are TGTGCCAGCAGTGACGATAGCGGGGGGGCCGCTACCTGGGGCAATGAGCAGTTCTTC.

The chain links TRBV7-6 to TRBJ2-2; maybe TRBD1 (6 bases). Germline assignment: CDR1 SGHVS and CDR2 FNYEAQ. The CDR3 loop spans 18 amino acids. The germline V and J ends were trimmed by 3 bases and 3 bases, with 20 bases remaining between them. For the CDR3, the DNA is TGTGCCAGCAGCTTCAGGGGAATGGGGGAGACGTACACCGGGGAGCTGTTTTTT. As protein: CASSFRGMGETYTGELFF.

This sequence joins TRBV5-1 and TRBJ2-1; 8 bases fit TRBD2. The germline gives CDR1 SGHRS, CDR2 YFSETQ. The CDR3 runs to 14 residues. Trimming took 4 bases from V and 10 from J; bases not matched to a gene: 10. The chain's CDR3 is CASSDRTSLGEQFF. As DNA, the CDR3 is TGCGCCAGCAGCGACAGGACTAGCCTGGGGGAGCAGTTCTTC.

The genes are TRBV19 and TRBJ2-3; D is uncertain. The CDR3 covers 11 residues. V dropped 6 bases and J dropped 1 base, with 2 bases sitting between them. CDR1 and CDR2 (germline): LNHDA, SQIVND (reference sequence). CDR3 sequence reads: CASSRTDTQYF. The CDR3 DNA sequence: TGTGCCAGTAGCCGCACAGATACGCAGTATTTT.

J is TRBJ2-7 and V is TRBV27, with TRBD2 matching 10 bases. CDR3 length: 15 amino acids. V shed 3 bases and J 3 bases; nucleotides not matched to a gene: 5. Germline assignment: CDR1 MNHEY and CDR2 SMNVEV (reference sequence). CDR3 DNA: TGTGCCAGCAGTTTGGATACTAGCGGGGTCTACGAGCAGTACTTC. It translates to CASSLDTSGVYEQYF.

The chain uses TRBV7-2 and TRBJ2-1; D perhaps matches TRBD1 (5 bases). CDR3 size: 15 residues. Germline CDR1 is SGHTA and CDR2 is FQGNSA. Trimming stripped 2 bases from V and 2 bases from J, with 10 bases between. The chain's CDR3 is CASSLRSGPYNEQFF. Here the CDR3 DNA reads TGTGCCAGCAGCTTACGGTCAGGGCCCTACAATGAGCAGTTCTTC.

A few counts support this clone. This chain joins TRBV7-6 and TRBJ2-4; D may be TRBD2 (5 bases). V was pared by 0 bases and J by 3 bases, with 12 bases between. The CDR3 totals 16 residues. Germline-derived CDR1 and CDR2 are SGHVS and FNYEAQ. CDR3 in amino acids: CASSLAPFGGKNIQYF. In nucleotides, the CDR3 is TGTGCCAGCAGCTTAGCCCCGTTCGGAGGCAAAAACATTCAGTACTTC. Supplemented by reference TRBV7-6 and TRBJ2-4, the full variable domain reads GAGVSQSPRYKVTKRGQDVALRCDPISGHVSLYWYRQALGQGPEFLTYFNYEAQQDKSGLPNDRFSAERPEGSISTLTIQRTEQRDSAMYRCASSLAPFGGKNIQYFGAGTRLSVL.

The chain links TRBV5-4 to TRBJ2-1, with TRBD2 matching over 9 bases. The junction had 5 bases not matched to a gene; V was cut back by 3 bases and J by 4 bases. Per germline, CDR1 SGHNT and CDR2 YYREEE (reference sequence). This CDR3 comprises 15 residues. CDR3 nucleotide sequence: TGTGCCAGCAGCTCGGGCGGGGGGGAATACAATGAGCAGTTCTTC. It is translated as CASSSGGGEYNEQFF.

The rearrangement uses TRBV27 and TRBJ2-2; 8 nucleotides match TRBD2. The CDR3 sequence is 17 residues long. With 1 base clipped from V and 0 bases from J, the junction kept 4 bases outside the gene matches. The germline CDR1 and CDR2 sequences are MNHEY and SMNVEV (reference sequence). CDR3 loop: CASSLLGSGTNTGELFF. The CDR3 DNA reads TGTGCCAGCAGTTTATTGGGTAGCGGGACGAACACCGGGGAGCTGTTTTTT.

The rearrangement links TRBV19 to TRBJ1-2; 7 bases agree with TRBD1. In germline, CDR1 is LNHDA, CDR2 SQIVND (reference sequence). The CDR3 runs 14 residues. Trimming at V came to 4 bases and at J to 9 bases, leaving 11 bases not matched to a gene. The chain's CDR3 is CASSTWDSLWRYTF. The CDR3 coding sequence is TGTGCCAGTAGTACTTGGGACAGCTTATGGCGCTACACCTTC.

V gene TRBV10-3 combines with J gene TRBJ1-1; 7 bases match TRBD1. Germline V gene lookup returns CDR1 ENHRY and CDR2 SYGVKD. V trimming: 5 bases; J trimming: 0 bases; junction bases outside the gene matches: 15. The CDR3 runs to 18 residues. The CDR3 coding sequence is TGTGCCATCAGTTATTGGGACAGCAAAAAATACATGAACACTGAAGCTTTCTTT. It yields the protein CAISYWDSKKYMNTEAFF.

This chain joins TRBV28 and TRBJ2-5; 7 bases agree with TRBD2. Germline-derived CDR1 and CDR2 are MDHEN and SYDVKM. After removal of 3 bases from V and 3 bases from J, the junction contained 10 bases not matched to a gene. The length of the CDR3 is 16 residues. The CDR3 protein is CASSFWVGGPEETQYF. CDR3 nucleotides: TGTGCCAGCAGTTTTTGGGTGGGAGGGCCGGAAGAGACCCAGTACTTC.

The chain links TRBV19 to TRBJ2-7, with 11 bases lining up with TRBD2. The germline gives CDR1 LNHDA, CDR2 SQIVND (reference sequence). Trimming took 2 bases from V and 3 from J; bases not matched to a gene: 3. The CDR3 extends over 15 amino acids. CDR3 sequence reads: CASSIRTSGHYEQYF. CDR3 bases: TGTGCCAGTAGTATACGGACTAGCGGGCACTACGAGCAGTACTTC.

The chain recombines TRBV6-5 with TRBJ1-1; 7 bases align to TRBD1. Per germline, CDR1 MNHEY and CDR2 SVGAGI. With 6 bases clipped from V and 0 bases from J, the junction kept 7 bases outside the gene matches. This CDR3 is 15 amino acids long. The chain's CDR3 is CASSPQGVLNTEAFF. Written as DNA, the CDR3 is TGTGCCAGCAGCCCGCAGGGGGTATTGAACACTGAAGCTTTCTTT.

The rearrangement joins TRBV27 to TRBJ1-2; TRBD1 might be the D (5 bases). This CDR3 is built from 16 residues. The V end was cut by 6 bases, the J end by 3 bases, with 20 bases between. Germline V gives CDR1 MNHEY, CDR2 SMNVEV (reference sequence). DNA for the CDR3: TGTGCCAGCAGCGAAAAGAACAGAGGGGTTCACTATGGCTACACCTTC. This encodes CASSEKNRGVHYGYTF.

The chain has TRBV10-3 and TRBJ1-1; D gene unclear. Germline values: CDR1 ENHRY, CDR2 SYGVKD. Trimming cost V 3 bases and J 6 bases, with 11 bases left between them. The CDR3 has 13 residues. For the CDR3, the DNA is TGTGCCATCAGTGAACTGTCGGGCTCTGAAGCTTTCTTT. It translates to CAISELSGSEAFF.

The chain carries TRBV6-4 and TRBJ2-5; the match to TRBD2 covers 7 bases. The CDR3 consists of 17 residues. Per germline, CDR1 MRHNA and CDR2 SNTAGT. V was clipped by 0 bases and J by 2 bases; unmatched bases: 9. CDR3 residues: CASSDSGGGPMQETQYF. As DNA, the CDR3 is TGTGCCAGCAGTGACTCTGGGGGGGGTCCGATGCAAGAGACCCAGTACTTC.

This clone was observed a single time. The DNA of the CDR3 is TGTGCCAGCCTTGGAGGGAAGACCCAGTACTTC. Protein sequence: CASLGGKTQYF. The rearrangement links TRBV19 to TRBJ2-5, with D maybe TRBD2 (6 bases). The CDR3 spans 11 residues. CDR1 and CDR2 (germline): LNHDA, SQIVND (reference sequence). V shed 9 bases and J shed 6 bases, with 11 bases lying between them.

The rearrangement links TRBV5-1 to TRBJ1-4; D is unresolved. Germline V CDR1 and CDR2: SGHRS, YFSETQ. Trimming took off 3 bases at V and 5 bases at J, with 23 bases between the two ends. The CDR3 has 18 residues. CDR3 coding DNA: TGCGCCAGCAGCTCCAACGGCCCCCCCGGATTCCAAAATGAAAAACTGTTTTTT. Translating it yields CASSSNGPPGFQNEKLFF. Full variable domain (outside the CDR3, taken from reference TRBV5-1 and TRBJ1-4): KAGVTQTPRYLIKTRGQQVTLSCSPISGHRSVSWYQQTPGQGLQFLFEYFSETQRNKGNFPGRFSGRQFSNSRSEMNVSTLELGDSALYLCASSSNGPPGFQNEKLFFGSGTQLSVL.